This TCR beta chain appears in the sequencing data of a study of control samples from healthy donors and cancer patients. Assay used: immunoSEQ multiplex PCR; TCRdb lists only in-frame clones, some missing. The data contain some 95,000 clones, 79% of them singletons. The TCR sequence derives from a woman between 25 and 40 years old in good health. Sample: blood.

CDR3 residues: CASRWGTDTQYF. The CDR3 DNA reads as TGTGCCAGCCGGTGGGGGACAGATACGCAGTATTTT. This chain uses TRBV6-4 with TRBJ2-3, with D perhaps TRBD1 or TRBD2 (5 bases each). Germline CDR1 MRHNA, CDR2 SNTAGT. V was clipped by 8 bases and J by 3 bases, with 9 bases between them. This CDR3 contains 12 residues.